This TCR beta chain was identified in a study of blood T cell repertoires in COVID-19 (dated by TCRdb to between 2020 and 2021). For the wider study: The collaborator samples originated in the United States, Italy and Spain and spanned the acute and convalescent phases of COVID-19. Where HLA class I and class II types were available, the types were taken from metadata supplied by the sample provider, not from assay-based typing. Subjects who had been exposed to COVID-19, were actively infected with it, or had recovered from it provided the deeply sampled blood TCRbeta repertoires that made up the dataset. The material from the prospective study consisted of cDNA or gDNA derived from T cells, B-cell-depleted T cells, or PBMCs. The samples were drawn from two sources: the first 160 participants of the ongoing ImmuneRACE study, and 950 to 1,500 subjects contributed by 6 global collaborators. A freely available public database, intended as a resource for researchers studying the immune response to SARS-CoV-2, is where the repertoires were released. The sample metadata nearly always contained a de-identified subject ID, COVID-19 status, age in years and sex.

The germline V gene sets CDR1 to SGHRS and CDR2 to YFSETQ. The CDR3 has 15 amino acids, counting the end cysteine and phenylalanine. The read is trimmed to its CDR3 DNA, 45 bases read in frame from base 1. V is reduced by 1 base and J by 7 bases, leaving a spacing of 15 bases between them. Here is what the overall study found, with its caveats: Clinical and demographic metadata were provided uncurated, with the amount varying by source and participant.

The immunoSEQ Assay, a bias-controlled multiplex PCR, was used to amplify TCRbeta CDR3 regions from genomic DNA. On the study's bioinformatics: The number of nucleated cells in each sample was estimated from the amplification of reference gene primers within the assay. To quantify the absolute abundance of each unique TCRbeta CDR3 rearrangement, sequence reads were collapsed and filtered. Productive Simpson clonality was computed per sample as the square root of Simpson's diversity index over productive rearrangements. TCRdb limited this immuneACCESS table to in-frame rearrangements with V and J called. A share of clones is missing; checked studies link under half to unresolved V genes, and the rest is unexplained. V and J calls and clone size follow that table, whereas D and trimming were derived from the DNA. This sample has about 430,000 clones in its table, and 70% to 90% of those were observed once. The ten largest clones take up around 1.5% of the sample.

A word on this clone: The antigen it recognizes is unknown. Base qualities are missing; no much larger clone stands one base away.

Participants in the prospective study were enrolled through a virtual design, were aged about 18 to 89 years, and lived in 24 United States geographic areas. In the prospective study, participants were assigned to cohorts based on the clinical history participants reported in a screening survey and a study questionnaire. A participant counted as exposed if, within 2 weeks of entering the study, that participant had been in contact with someone who had a PCR-confirmed or clinician-diagnosed COVID-19 case. Mobile phlebotomists in the prospective study collected whole blood, serum and a nasopharyngeal or oropharyngeal swab from every participant. Additional blood draws and questionnaires over an approximately two-month period could optionally be provided by prospective study participants. Blood samples from the prospective study were shipped frozen or at room temperature prior to DNA extraction.

Sequenced material: PBMCs or T cells enriched from blood (not recorded which). The rearranged chain carries TRBV5-1 and TRBJ1-5; the D gene is perhaps TRBD1, from 5 matching bases. The clonotype originates from a woman aged 18-29 years who had been exposed to COVID-19. The CDR3 region reads CASSLIPGKEQPQHF. The sequence in DNA is TGCGCCAGCAGCTTGATCCCAGGGAAGGAACAGCCCCAGCATTTT.